The T cell receptor (beta chain) described here comes from a study of blood T cell repertoires in COVID-19. The wider study: Italy, Spain and the United States were the sources of the convalescent and acute COVID-19 samples. PBMCs, B-cell-depleted T cells, or T cells provided the cDNA or gDNA that made up the material.

As handled by the study authors: Reference gene primer amplification gave estimated nucleated cell counts. The data were produced by immunoSEQ multiplex PCR, yet TCRdb's version contains in-frame clones alone and is incomplete. V, J and clone size are those of that table, while D and trimming were read from the DNA. The sample lists some 250,000 clones; about three quarters were seen once. With V trimmed by 0 bases and J by 4 bases, 3 bases remained unmatched. CDR3 length: 15 amino acids. Germline CDR1 and CDR2: MNHNY and SVGAGI (reference sequence). The gene calls are TRBV6-6 and TRBJ1-2, with 9 bases fitting TRBD1. This TCR came from an elderly woman with acute or convalescent COVID-19. What was sequenced was peripheral blood. The CDR3 loop is CASSYSTDRGYGYTF. The CDR3 nucleotides read TGTGCCAGCAGTTACTCGACGGACAGGGGCTATGGCTACACCTTC.